The clone carrying this T cell receptor beta chain has just one count. With 5 bases removed from V and 0 bases from J, the gap between germline ends came to 5 bases. The germline gives CDR1 SGHTA, CDR2 FQGNSA. This CDR3 contains 13 residues. These data come from a study of blood T cell repertoires in COVID-19. For the study at large: Sites across the United States, Italy and Spain contributed samples from acute and convalescent COVID-19.

Participants came from 20 to 25 US areas, aged about 18 to 89 years. As processed by the authors: Estimated nucleated cell counts came from reference gene primer amplification. The table came from immunoSEQ multiplex PCR; TCRdb's copy has only in-frame clones and leaves some out. Clonal size and the V and J genes are those of that table, whereas D and trimming came from the DNA. The profile covers a few hundred thousand clones, with around 80% appearing a single time and approximately 4.5% taken by the ten largest. The chain joins TRBV7-2 to TRBJ1-3; D is undetermined. Input material: PBMCs or T cells enriched from blood (not recorded which). The clonotype originates from a man aged 25 to 40 with acute COVID-19. Written as DNA, the CDR3 is TGTGCCAGCAGCCTCCTCTCTGGAAACACCATATATTTT. Protein sequence: CASSLLSGNTIYF.